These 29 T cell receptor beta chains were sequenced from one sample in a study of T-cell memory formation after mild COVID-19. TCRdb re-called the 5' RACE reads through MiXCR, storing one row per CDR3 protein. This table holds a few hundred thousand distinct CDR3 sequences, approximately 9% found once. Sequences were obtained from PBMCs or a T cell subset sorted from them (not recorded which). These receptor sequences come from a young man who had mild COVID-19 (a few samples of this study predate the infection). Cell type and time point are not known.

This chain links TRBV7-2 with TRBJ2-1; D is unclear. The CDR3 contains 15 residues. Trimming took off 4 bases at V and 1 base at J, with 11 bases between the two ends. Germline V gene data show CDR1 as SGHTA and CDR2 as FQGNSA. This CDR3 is CASSSQTDSYNEQFF. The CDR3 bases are TGTGCCAGCAGCTCGCAGACTGATTCCTACAATGAGCAGTTCTTC.

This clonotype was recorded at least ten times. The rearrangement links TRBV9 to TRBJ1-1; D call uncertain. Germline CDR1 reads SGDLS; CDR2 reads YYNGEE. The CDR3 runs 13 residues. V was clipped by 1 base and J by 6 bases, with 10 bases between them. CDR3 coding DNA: TGTGCCAGCAGCGTACGGTCGGAGGCTGAAGCTTTCTTT. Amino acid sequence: CASSVRSEAEAFF.

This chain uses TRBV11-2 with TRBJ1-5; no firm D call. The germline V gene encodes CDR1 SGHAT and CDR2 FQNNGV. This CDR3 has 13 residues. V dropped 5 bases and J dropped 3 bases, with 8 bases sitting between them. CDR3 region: CASSPFINQPQHF. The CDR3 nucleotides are TGTGCCAGCAGCCCGTTCATCAATCAGCCCCAGCATTTT. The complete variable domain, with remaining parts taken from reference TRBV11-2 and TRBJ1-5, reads EAGVAQSPRYKIIEKRQSVAFWCNPISGHATLYWYQQILGQGPKLLIQFQNNGVVDDSQLPKDRFSAERLKGVDSTLKIQPAKLEDSAVYLCASSPFINQPQHFGDGTRLSIL.

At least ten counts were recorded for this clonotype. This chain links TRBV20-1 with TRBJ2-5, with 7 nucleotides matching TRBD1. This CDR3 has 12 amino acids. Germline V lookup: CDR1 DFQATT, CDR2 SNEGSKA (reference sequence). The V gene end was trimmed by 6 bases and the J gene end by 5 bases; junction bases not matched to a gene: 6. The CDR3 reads CSALGQMETQYF. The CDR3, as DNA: TGCAGTGCCCTGGGACAGATGGAGACCCAGTACTTC.

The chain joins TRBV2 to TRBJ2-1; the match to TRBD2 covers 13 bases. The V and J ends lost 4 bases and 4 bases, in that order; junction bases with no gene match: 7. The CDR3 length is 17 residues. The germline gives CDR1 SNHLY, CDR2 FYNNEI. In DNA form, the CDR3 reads TGTGCCAGCAGTGTGTCCCTACTAGCGGGGGGGTACAATGAGCAGTTCTTC. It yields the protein CASSVSLLAGGYNEQFF.

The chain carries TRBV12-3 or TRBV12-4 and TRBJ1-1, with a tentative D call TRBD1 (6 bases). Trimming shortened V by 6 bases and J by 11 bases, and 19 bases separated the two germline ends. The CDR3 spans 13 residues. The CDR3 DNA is TGTGCCAGCAGCCTCCAGAGGGGGATTGTGGCTTTCTTT. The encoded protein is CASSLQRGIVAFF.

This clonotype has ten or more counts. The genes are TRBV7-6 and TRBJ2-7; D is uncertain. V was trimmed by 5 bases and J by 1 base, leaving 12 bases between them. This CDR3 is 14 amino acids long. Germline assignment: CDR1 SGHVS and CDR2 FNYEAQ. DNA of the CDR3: TGTGCCAGCAGCACCCGGACGCAGTCCTACGAGCAGTACTTC. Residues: CASSTRTQSYEQYF.

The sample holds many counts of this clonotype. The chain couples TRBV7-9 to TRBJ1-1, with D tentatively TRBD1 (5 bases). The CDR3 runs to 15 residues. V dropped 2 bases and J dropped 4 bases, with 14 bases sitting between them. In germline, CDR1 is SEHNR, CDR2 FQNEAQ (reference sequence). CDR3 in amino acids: CASSLLMAGLTEAFF. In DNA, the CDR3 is TGTGCCAGCAGCTTACTCATGGCAGGGCTCACTGAAGCTTTCTTT.

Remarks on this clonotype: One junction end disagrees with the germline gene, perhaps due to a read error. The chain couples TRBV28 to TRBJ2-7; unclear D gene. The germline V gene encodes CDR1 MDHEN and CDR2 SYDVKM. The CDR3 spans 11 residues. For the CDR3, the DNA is TGTGCCAGCACCTTAGGATACGGGCAGTACTTC. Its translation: CASTLGYGQYF.

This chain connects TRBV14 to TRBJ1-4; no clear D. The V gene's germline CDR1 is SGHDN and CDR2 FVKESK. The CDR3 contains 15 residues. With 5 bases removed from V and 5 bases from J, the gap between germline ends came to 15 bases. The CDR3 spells CASSYGEAGNEKLFF. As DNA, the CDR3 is TGTGCCAGCAGCTATGGAGAGGCAGGAAATGAAAAACTGTTTTTT. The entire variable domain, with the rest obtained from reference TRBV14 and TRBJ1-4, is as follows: EAGVTQFPSHSVIEKGQTVTLRCDPISGHDNLYWYRRVMGKEIKFLLHFVKESKQDESGMPNNRFLAERTGGTYSTLKVQPAELEDSGVYFCASSYGEAGNEKLFFGSGTQLSVL.

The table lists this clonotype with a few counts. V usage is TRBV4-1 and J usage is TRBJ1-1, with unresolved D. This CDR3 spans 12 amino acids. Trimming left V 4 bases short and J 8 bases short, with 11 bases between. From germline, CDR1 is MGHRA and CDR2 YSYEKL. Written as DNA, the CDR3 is TGCGCCAGCAGCCTCCCGGGGATAGAAGCTTTCTTT. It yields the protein CASSLPGIEAFF.

The CDR3 spells CSARKPNDGYEQYV. For the CDR3, the DNA is TGCAGTGCTCGAAAACCGAACGACGGCTACGAGCAGTACGTC. The chain links TRBV20-1 to TRBJ2-7; D uncertain. Germline CDR1 reads DFQATT; CDR2 reads SNEGSKA (reference sequence). V was clipped by 5 bases and J by 3 bases, with 17 bases between them. This CDR3 spans 14 amino acids.

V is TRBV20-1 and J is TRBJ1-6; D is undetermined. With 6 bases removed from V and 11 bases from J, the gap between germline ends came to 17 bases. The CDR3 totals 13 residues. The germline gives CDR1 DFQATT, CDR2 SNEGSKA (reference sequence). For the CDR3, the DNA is TGCAGTGCCACTAGAGCCCCACTTCCACCCCTCCACTTT. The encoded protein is CSATRAPLPPLHF.

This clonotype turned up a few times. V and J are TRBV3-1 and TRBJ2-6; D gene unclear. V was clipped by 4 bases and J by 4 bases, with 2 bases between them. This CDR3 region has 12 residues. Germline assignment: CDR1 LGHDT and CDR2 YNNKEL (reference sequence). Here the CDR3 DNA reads TGTGCCAGCAGCCGGGGGGCCAACGTCCTGACTTTC. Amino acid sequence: CASSRGANVLTF.

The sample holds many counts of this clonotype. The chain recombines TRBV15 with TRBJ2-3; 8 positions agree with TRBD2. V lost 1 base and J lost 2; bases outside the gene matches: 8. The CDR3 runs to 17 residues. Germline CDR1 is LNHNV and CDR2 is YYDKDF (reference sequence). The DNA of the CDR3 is TGTGCCACCAGCAGAGTACGGGGGGGACGTCCCACAGATACGCAGTATTTT. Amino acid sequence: CATSRVRGGRPTDTQYF.

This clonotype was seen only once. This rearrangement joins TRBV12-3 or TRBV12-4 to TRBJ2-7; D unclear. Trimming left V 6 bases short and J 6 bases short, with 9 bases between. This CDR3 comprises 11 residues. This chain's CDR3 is CASSASAEQYF. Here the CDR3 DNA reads TGTGCCAGCAGCGCGTCCGCCGAGCAGTACTTC.

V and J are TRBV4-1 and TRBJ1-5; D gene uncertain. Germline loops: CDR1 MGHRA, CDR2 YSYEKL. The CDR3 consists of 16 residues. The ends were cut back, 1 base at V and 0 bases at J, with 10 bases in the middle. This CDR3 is CASSQGAGHSNQPQHF. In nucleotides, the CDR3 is TGCGCCAGCAGCCAAGGGGCAGGCCATAGCAATCAGCCCCAGCATTTT.

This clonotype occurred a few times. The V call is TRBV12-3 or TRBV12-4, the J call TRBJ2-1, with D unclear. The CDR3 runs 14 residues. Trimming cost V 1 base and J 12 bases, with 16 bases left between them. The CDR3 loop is CASSLEGLRAVQFF. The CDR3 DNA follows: TGTGCCAGCAGTTTAGAGGGTCTTAGGGCAGTGCAGTTCTTC.

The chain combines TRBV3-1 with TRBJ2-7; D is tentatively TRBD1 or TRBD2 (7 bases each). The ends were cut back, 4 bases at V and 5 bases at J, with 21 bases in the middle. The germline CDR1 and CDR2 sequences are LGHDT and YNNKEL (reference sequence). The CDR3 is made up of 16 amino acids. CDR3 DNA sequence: TGTGCCAGCAGCCGCAGGGGGGGGGCCGTTTTCGACGAGCAGTACTTC. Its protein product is CASSRRGGAVFDEQYF.

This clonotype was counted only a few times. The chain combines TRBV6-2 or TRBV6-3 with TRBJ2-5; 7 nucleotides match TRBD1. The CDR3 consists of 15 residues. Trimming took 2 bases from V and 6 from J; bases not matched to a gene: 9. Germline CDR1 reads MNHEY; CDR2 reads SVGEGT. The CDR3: CASSYLDREGQTQYF. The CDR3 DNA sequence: TGTGCCAGCAGTTACCTAGACAGGGAAGGACAGACCCAGTACTTC.

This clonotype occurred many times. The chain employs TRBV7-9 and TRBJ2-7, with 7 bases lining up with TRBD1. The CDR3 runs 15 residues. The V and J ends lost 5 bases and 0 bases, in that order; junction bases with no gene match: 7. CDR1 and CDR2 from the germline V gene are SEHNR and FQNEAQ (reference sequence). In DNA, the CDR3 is TGTGCCAGCAGCCCCCTGACAGGGCGCTCCTACGAGCAGTACTTC. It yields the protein CASSPLTGRSYEQYF.

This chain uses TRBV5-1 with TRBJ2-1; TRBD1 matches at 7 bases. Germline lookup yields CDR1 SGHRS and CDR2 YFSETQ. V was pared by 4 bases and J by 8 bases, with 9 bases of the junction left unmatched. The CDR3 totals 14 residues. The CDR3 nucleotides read TGCGCCAGCAGCACACAGGGGAGTGAGGATGAGCAGTTCTTC. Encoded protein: CASSTQGSEDEQFF.

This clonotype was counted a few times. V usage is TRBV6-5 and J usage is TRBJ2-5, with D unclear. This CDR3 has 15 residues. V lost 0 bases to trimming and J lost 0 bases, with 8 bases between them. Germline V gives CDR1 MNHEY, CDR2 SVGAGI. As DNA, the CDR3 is TGTGCCAGCAGTTACTCGGTGTCGTACCAAGAGACCCAGTACTTC. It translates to CASSYSVSYQETQYF.

The CDR3 DNA reads TGTGCCAGCAGCTCGACAGGGTTTCCGAACACTGAAGCTTTCTTT. Translating it yields CASSSTGFPNTEAFF. The rearrangement joins TRBV7-8 to TRBJ1-1; TRBD1 aligns across 7 bases. V dropped 4 bases and J dropped 1; count of bases not matched to a gene: 6. CDR1 SGHVS and CDR2 FQNEAQ come from the germline V gene. The CDR3 runs 15 residues.

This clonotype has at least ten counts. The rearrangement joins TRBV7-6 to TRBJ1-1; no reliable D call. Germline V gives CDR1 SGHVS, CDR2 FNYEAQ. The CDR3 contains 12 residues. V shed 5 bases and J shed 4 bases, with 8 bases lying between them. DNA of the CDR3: TGTGCCAGCAGCACGATGGGCACTGAAGCTTTCTTT. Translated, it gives CASSTMGTEAFF.

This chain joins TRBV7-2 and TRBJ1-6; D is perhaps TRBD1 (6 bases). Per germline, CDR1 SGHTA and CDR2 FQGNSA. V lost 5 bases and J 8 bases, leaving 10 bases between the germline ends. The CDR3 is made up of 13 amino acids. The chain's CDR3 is CASSLRTDSPLHF. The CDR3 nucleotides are TGTGCCAGCAGCCTAAGGACAGATTCACCCCTCCACTTT.

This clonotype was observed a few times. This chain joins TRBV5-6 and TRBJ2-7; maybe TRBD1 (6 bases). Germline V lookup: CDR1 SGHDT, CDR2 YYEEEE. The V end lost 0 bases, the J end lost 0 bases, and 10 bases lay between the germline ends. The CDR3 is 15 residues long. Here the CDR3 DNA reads TGTGCCAGCAGCTTGGGGCAGGGGTTCTCCTACGAGCAGTACGTC. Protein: CASSLGQGFSYEQYV.

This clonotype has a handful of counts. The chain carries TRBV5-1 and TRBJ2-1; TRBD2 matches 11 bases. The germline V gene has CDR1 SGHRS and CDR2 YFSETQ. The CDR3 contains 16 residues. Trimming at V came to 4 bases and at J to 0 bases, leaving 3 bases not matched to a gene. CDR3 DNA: TGCGCCAGCAGCACTAGCGGGGGCGCCTCCTACAATGAGCAGTTCTTC. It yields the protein CASSTSGGASYNEQFF.

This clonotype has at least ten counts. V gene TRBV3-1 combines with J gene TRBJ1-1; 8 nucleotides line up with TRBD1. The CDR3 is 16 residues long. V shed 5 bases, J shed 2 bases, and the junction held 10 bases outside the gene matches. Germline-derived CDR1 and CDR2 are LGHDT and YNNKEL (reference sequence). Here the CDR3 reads CASSATGAQPNTEAFF. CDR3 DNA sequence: TGTGCCAGCAGCGCGACAGGGGCGCAACCTAACACTGAAGCTTTCTTT.